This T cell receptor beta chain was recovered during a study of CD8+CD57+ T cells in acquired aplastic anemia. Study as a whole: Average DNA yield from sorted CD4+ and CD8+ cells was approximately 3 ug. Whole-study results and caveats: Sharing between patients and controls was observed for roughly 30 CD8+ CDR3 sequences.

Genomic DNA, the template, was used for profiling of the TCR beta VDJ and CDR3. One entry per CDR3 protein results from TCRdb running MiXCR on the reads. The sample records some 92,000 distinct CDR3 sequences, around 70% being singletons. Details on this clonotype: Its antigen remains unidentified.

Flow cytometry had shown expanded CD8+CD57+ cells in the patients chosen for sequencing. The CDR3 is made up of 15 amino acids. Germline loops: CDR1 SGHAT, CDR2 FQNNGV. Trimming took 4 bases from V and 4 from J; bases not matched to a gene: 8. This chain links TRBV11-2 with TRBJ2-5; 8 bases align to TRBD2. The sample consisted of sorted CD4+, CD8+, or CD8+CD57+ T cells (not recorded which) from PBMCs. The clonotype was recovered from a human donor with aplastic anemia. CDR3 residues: CASSSSGGGSETQYF. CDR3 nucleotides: TGTGCCAGCAGCTCTAGCGGCGGGGGGTCAGAGACCCAGTACTTC.